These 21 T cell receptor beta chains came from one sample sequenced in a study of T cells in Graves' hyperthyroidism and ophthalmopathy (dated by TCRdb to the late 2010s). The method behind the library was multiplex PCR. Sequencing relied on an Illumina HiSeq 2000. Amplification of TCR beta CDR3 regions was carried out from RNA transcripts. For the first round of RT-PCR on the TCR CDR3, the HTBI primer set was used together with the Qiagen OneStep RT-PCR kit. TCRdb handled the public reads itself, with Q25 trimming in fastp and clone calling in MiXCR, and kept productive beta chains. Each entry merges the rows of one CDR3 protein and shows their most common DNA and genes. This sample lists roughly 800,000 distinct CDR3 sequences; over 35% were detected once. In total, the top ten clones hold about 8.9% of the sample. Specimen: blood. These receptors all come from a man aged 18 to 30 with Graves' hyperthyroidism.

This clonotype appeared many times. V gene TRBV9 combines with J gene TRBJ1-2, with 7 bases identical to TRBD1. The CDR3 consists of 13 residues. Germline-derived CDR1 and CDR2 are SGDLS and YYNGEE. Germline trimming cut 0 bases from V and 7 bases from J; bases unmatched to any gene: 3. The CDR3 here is CASSVDEGAGYTF. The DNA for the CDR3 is TGTGCCAGCAGCGTAGATGAGGGGGCTGGCTACACCTTC.

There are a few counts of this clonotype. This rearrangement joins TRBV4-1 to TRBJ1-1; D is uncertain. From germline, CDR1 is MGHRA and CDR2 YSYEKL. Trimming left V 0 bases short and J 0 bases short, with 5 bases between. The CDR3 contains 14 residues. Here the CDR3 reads CASSQDQMNTEAFF. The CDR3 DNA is TGCGCCAGCAGCCAAGATCAAATGAACACTGAAGCTTTCTTT.

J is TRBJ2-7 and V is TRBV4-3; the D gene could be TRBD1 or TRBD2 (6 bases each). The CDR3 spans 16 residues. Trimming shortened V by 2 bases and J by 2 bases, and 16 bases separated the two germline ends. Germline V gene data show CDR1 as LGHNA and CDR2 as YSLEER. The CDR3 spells CASSQNRASDTYEQYF. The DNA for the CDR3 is TGCGCCAGCAGCCAAAACAGGGCTAGCGATACCTACGAGCAGTACTTC.

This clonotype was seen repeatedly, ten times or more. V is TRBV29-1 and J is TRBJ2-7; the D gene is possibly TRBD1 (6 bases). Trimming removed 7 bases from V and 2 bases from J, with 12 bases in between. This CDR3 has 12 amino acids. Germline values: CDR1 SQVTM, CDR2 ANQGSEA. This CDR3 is CSGRDTAYEQYF. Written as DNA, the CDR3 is TGCAGCGGCCGGGACACCGCCTACGAGCAGTACTTC.

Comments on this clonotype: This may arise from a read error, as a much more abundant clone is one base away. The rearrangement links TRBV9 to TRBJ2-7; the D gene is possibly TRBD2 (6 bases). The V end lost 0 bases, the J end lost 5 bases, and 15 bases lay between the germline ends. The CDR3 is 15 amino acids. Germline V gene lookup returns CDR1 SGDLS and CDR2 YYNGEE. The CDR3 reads CASSVAGGDGNEQYF. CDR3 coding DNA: TGTGCCAGCAGCGTAGCTGGAGGGGATGGGAACGAGCAGTACTTC.

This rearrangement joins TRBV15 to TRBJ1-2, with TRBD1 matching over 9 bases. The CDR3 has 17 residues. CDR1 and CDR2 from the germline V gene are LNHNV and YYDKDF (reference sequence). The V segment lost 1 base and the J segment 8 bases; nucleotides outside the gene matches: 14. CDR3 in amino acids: CATSRGTRLQDRGGYTF. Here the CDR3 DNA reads TGTGCCACCAGCAGAGGCACGCGCCTTCAGGACAGGGGCGGCTACACCTTC.

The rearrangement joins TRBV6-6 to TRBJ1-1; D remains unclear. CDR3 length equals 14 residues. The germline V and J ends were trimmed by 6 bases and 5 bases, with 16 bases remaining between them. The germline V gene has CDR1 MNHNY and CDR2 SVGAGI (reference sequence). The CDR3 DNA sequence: TGTGCCAGCAGCCTTAATACACGGCGGACTGAAGCTTTCTTT. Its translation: CASSLNTRRTEAFF.

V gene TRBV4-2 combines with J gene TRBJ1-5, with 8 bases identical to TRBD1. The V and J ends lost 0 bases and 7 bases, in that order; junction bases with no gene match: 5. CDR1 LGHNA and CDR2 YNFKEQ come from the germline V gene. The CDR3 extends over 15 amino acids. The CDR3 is CASSQEDRVGQPQHF. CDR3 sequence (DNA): TGTGCCAGCAGCCAAGAGGACAGGGTCGGGCAGCCCCAGCATTTT.

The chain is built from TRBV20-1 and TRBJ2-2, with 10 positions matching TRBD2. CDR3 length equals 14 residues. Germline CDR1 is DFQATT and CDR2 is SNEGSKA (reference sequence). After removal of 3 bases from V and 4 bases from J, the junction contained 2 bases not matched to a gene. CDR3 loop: CSASTSGITGELFF. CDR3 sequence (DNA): TGCAGTGCTAGCACTAGCGGGATCACCGGGGAGCTGTTTTTT.

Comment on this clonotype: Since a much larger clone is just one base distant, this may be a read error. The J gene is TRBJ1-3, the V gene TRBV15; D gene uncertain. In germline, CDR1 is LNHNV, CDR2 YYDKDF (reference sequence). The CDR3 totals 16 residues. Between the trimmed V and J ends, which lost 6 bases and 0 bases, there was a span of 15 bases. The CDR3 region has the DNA TGTGCCACCAGTGTATCGTCTCCTGGCTCTGGAAACACCATATATTTT. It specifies CATSVSSPGSGNTIYF. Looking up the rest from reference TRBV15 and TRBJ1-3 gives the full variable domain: DAMVIQNPRYQVTQFGKPVTLSCSQTLNHNVMYWYQQKSSQAPKLLFHYYDKDFNNEADTPDNFQSRRPNTSFCFLDIRSPGLGDTAMYLCATSVSSPGSGNTIYFGEGSWLTVV.

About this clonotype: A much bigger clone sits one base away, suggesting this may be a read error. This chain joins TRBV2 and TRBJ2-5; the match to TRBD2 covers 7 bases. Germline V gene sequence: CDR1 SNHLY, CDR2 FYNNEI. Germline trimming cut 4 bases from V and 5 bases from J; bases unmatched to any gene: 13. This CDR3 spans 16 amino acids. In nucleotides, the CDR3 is TGTGCCAGCAGTGGACCGACTGGCGGGAGATTGGAGACCCAGTACTTC. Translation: CASSGPTGGRLETQYF.

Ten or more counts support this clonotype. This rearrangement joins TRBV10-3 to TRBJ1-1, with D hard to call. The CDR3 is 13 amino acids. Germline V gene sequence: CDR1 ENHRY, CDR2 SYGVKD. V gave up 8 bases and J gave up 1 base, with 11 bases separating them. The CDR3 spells CAIGLTRNTEAFF. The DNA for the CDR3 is TGTGCCATCGGCCTCACAAGGAACACTGAAGCTTTCTTT.

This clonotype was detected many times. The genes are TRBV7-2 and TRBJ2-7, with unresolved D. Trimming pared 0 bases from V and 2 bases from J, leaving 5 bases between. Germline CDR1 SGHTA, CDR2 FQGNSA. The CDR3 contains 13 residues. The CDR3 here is CASSLADPYEQYF. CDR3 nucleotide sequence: TGTGCCAGCAGCTTAGCGGATCCCTACGAGCAGTACTTC.

The CDR3 reads CASTPGTAYQPQHF. The CDR3, as DNA: TGTGCCAGCACTCCCGGGACAGCCTATCAGCCCCAGCATTTT. The chain has TRBV12-3 or TRBV12-4 and TRBJ1-5; 7 bases match TRBD1. This CDR3 comprises 14 residues. Germline trimming cut 7 bases from V and 5 bases from J; bases unmatched to any gene: 8.

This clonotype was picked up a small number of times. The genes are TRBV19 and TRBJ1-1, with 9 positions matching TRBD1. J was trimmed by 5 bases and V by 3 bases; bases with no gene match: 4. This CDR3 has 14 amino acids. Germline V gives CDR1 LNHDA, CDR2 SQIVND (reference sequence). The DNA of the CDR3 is TGTGCCAGTAGTATGACAGGGGGGAGTACTGAAGCTTTCTTT. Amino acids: CASSMTGGSTEAFF.

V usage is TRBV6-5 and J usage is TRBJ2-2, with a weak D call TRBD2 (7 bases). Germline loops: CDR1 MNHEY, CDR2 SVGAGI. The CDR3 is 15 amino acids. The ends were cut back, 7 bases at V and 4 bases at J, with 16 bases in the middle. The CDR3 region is CASTLGGAVTGELFF. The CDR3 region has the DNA TGTGCCAGCACACTAGGGGGGGCGGTCACCGGGGAGCTGTTTTTT.

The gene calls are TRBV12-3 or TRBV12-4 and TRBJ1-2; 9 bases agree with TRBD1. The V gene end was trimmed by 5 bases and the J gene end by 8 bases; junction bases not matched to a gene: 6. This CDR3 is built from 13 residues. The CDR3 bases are TGTGCCAGCAGTGGGGACAGGGCTAGGGGCTACACCTTC. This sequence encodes CASSGDRARGYTF.

CDR3 sequence reads: CASSLGQGMAGELFF. The DNA of the CDR3 is TGCGCCAGCAGCCTAGGACAGGGAATGGCCGGGGAGCTGTTTTTT. This chain uses TRBV5-1 with TRBJ2-2; 8 bases map to TRBD1. Germline V gene sequence: CDR1 SGHRS, CDR2 YFSETQ. The CDR3 is made up of 15 amino acids. The V and J ends lost 4 bases and 6 bases, in that order; junction bases with no gene match: 8.

This chain's CDR3 is CASSLAGSGNTGELFF. For the CDR3, the DNA is TGTGCCAGCAGCTTGGCCGGGTCTGGTAACACCGGGGAGCTGTTTTTT. The rearrangement joins TRBV5-4 to TRBJ2-2; D is unclear. Germline V gives CDR1 SGHNT, CDR2 YYREEE (reference sequence). The V gene lost 0 bases and the J gene lost 2 bases, with 11 bases spanning the gap. The CDR3 contains 16 residues. The variable domain in full, completed from reference TRBV5-4 and TRBJ2-2, reads ETGVTQSPTHLIKTRGQQVTLRCSSQSGHNTVSWYQQALGQGPQFIFQYYREEENGRGNFPPRFSGLQFPNYSSELNVNALELDDSALYLCASSLAGSGNTGELFFGEGSRLTVL.

The CDR3 DNA follows: TGCAGTGCTAGATGGACAGTTAATGAAAAACTGTTTTTT. Amino acids: CSARWTVNEKLFF. The chain combines TRBV20-1 with TRBJ1-4; TRBD1 is a possible D gene (6 bases). Germline V CDR1 and CDR2: DFQATT, SNEGSKA (reference sequence). This CDR3 has 13 amino acids. V lost 2 bases to trimming and J lost 4 bases, with 8 bases between them.

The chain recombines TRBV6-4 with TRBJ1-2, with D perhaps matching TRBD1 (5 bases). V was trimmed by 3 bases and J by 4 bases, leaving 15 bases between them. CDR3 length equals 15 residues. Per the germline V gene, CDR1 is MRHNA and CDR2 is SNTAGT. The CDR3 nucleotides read TGTGCCAGCAGTGAAACAGGCAATCATAGCTATGGCTACACCTTC. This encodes CASSETGNHSYGYTF.